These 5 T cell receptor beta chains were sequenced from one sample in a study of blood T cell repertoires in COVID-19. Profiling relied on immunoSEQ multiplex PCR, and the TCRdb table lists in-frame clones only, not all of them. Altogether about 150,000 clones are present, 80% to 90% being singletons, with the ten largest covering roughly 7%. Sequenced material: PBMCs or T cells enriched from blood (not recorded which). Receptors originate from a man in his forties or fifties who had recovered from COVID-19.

CDR3 sequence (DNA): TGTGCCAGCAGCTTAATGACTAGCGGGGGAACTAGCACAGATACGCAGTATTTT. It yields the protein CASSLMTSGGTSTDTQYF. The genes are TRBV7-6 and TRBJ2-3; 12 bases are a match to TRBD2. The CDR3 consists of 18 residues. Per germline, CDR1 SGHVS and CDR2 FNYEAQ. V dropped 2 bases and J dropped 0; count of bases not matched to a gene: 6.

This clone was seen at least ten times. The CDR3 is CASSIAQGAWNEQFF. The DNA for the CDR3 is TGTGCCAGTAGTATAGCTCAGGGGGCTTGGAATGAGCAGTTCTTC. The rearrangement joins TRBV19 to TRBJ2-1; 8 bases fit TRBD1. V shed 1 base and J 7 bases; nucleotides not matched to a gene: 6. The germline V gene encodes CDR1 LNHDA and CDR2 SQIVND (reference sequence). The CDR3 covers 15 residues. The variable domain in full, with the rest retrieved from reference TRBV19 and TRBJ2-1, is DGGITQSPKYLFRKEGQNVTLSCEQNLNHDAMYWYRQDPGQGLRLIYYSQIVNDFQKGDIAEGYSVSREKKESFPLTVTSAQKNPTAFYLCASSIAQGAWNEQFFGPGTRLTVL.

The CDR3 DNA sequence: TGTGCCAGCAGCCAAGTACGTGGTAGTGGAAACACCATATATTTT. It translates to CASSQVRGSGNTIYF. The J gene is TRBJ1-3, the V gene TRBV3-1 (or the pseudogene TRBV3-2); no clear D gene. V was trimmed by 1 base and J by 3 bases, leaving 10 bases between them. The CDR3 length is 15 residues. The V gene's germline CDR1 is LGHDT and CDR2 YNNKEL (reference sequence).

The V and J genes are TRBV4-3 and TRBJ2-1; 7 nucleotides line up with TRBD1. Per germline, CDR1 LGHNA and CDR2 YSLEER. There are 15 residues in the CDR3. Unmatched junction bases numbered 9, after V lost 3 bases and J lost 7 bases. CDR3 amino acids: CASSQPGQKENEQFF. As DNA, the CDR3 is TGCGCCAGCAGCCAGCCGGGACAGAAGGAAAATGAGCAGTTCTTC.

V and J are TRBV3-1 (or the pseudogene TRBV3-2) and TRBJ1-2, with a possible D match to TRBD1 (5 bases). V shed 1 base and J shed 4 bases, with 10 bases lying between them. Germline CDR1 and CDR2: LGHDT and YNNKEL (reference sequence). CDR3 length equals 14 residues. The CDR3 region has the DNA TGTGCCAGCAGCCAAGCGCGGGACGGCTATGGCTACACCTTC. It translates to CASSQARDGYGYTF.